This T cell receptor beta chain comes out of a study of T-cell reconstitution after alpha-beta-depleted transplantation in children. Findings and caveats of the study: T cells produced anew were the main source of T-cell counts and diversity one year after transplant.

Preparation of the TCRbeta library was carried out with unique molecular identifiers. TCRdb called the PCR reads again in MiXCR, with one record for every CDR3 protein. The sample yields about 300,000 distinct CDR3 sequences, just over 7.5% seen once. Trimming pared 3 bases from V and 10 bases from J, leaving 16 bases between. This CDR3 has 15 amino acids. Germline V gives CDR1 MNHEY, CDR2 SMNVEV (reference sequence). As to this clonotype: Its antigen is unidentified.

This chain uses TRBV27 with TRBJ1-6; no clear D gene. The source material was peripheral blood, sampled 360 days after TCRalphabeta/CD19-depleted stem cell transplant. This TCR was recovered from a female patient aged 2-10 years who had a stem cell transplant for Fanconi anemia, so the T cells may come from the graft donor. The CDR3 sequence: CASSFTRRRRSPLHF. In nucleotides, the CDR3 is TGTGCCAGCAGTTTCACCCGCAGGAGACGGTCACCCCTCCACTTT.